The 19 T cell receptor beta chains listed next were all sequenced from one sample in a study of CD8 T cells in ankylosing spondylitis (dated 2017 in TCRdb). Receptor amplification or capture employed 5' RACE. The run used an Illumina HiSeq 2500. The public reads were run again by TCRdb, first through fastp at Q25 and then through MiXCR, and only productive beta chains were kept. Identical CDR3 protein sequences are pooled into one entry, listed with their most common genes and DNA. This sample gives about 220,000 distinct CDR3 sequences in total; about 7.3% of them show up just once. Of the sample, more than 13% is held by the ten largest clones. What the authors observed across the whole study: Blood from ankylosing spondylitis patients appeared to be characterized by a TCR beta motif composed of several highly homologous amino acid variants.

These TCRs' antigens remain unknown. What was sequenced was blood, either unsorted or a sorted T cell fraction (not recorded which). The receptors were sampled from a male donor with ankylosing spondylitis.

This clonotype has a count of ten or more. The V gene is TRBV4-3, the J gene TRBJ2-1; TRBD2 might be the D (5 bases). The CDR3 is 15 residues long. Germline V CDR1 and CDR2: LGHNA, YSLEER. Trimming left V 0 bases short and J 6 bases short, with 12 bases between. The CDR3 reads CASSQDEGEGNEQFF. In DNA form, the CDR3 reads TGCGCCAGCAGCCAAGATGAGGGAGAAGGCAATGAGCAGTTCTTC.

This clonotype was recorded many times. This chain links TRBV7-9 with TRBJ2-7; 8 nucleotides match TRBD1. This CDR3 comprises 15 residues. Losses at the gene ends were 5 bases for V and 2 bases for J; bases not matched to a gene: 8. Germline V lookup: CDR1 SEHNR, CDR2 FQNEAQ (reference sequence). CDR3 DNA sequence: TGTGCCAGCAGCCCCCGGGACAGGAGTACCTACGAGCAGTACTTC. Translation gives CASSPRDRSTYEQYF.

At least ten counts were recorded for this clonotype. The V and J genes are TRBV4-2 and TRBJ2-7; 11 bases align to TRBD2. This CDR3 contains 12 residues. CDR1 and CDR2 from the germline V gene are LGHNA and YNFKEQ. Trimming cost V 6 bases and J 9 bases; bases outside gene matches: 4. The chain's CDR3 is CASSPGTSGQYF. CDR3 nucleotides: TGTGCCAGCAGTCCCGGGACTAGCGGGCAGTACTTC.

This clonotype was observed at least ten times. This chain links TRBV29-1 with TRBJ1-2; D unresolved. V shed 3 bases and J shed 4 bases, with 12 bases lying between them. This CDR3 spans 13 amino acids. Germline CDR1 SQVTM, CDR2 ANQGSEA. The CDR3 loop is CSVEKPVAYGYTF. DNA for the CDR3: TGCAGCGTTGAGAAGCCGGTCGCCTATGGCTACACCTTC.

J is TRBJ2-3 and V is TRBV12-3 or TRBV12-4; 13 positions agree with TRBD2. This CDR3 has 14 residues. The ends lost 9 bases at V and 4 bases at J; junction bases unmatched: 4. CDR3 residues: CASGLAGVPDTQYF. CDR3 bases: TGTGCCAGTGGACTAGCGGGAGTACCAGATACGCAGTATTTT.

This clonotype was picked up a small number of times. The V call is TRBV25-1, the J call TRBJ1-1; no reliable D call. Germline V gene data show CDR1 as MGHDK and CDR2 as SYGVNS. This CDR3 comprises 13 residues. Trimming removed 4 bases from V and 7 bases from J, with 13 bases in between. The CDR3 loop is CASSGSRSLEAFF. The CDR3 DNA reads TGTGCCAGCAGTGGAAGCAGATCCCTTGAAGCTTTCTTT.

V is TRBV4-3 and J is TRBJ1-2; D ambiguous. The germline gives CDR1 LGHNA, CDR2 YSLEER. The V end lost 2 bases, the J end lost 8 bases, and 15 bases lay between the germline ends. The CDR3 is 14 amino acids. CDR3 amino acids: CASSQIGFSVGYTF. CDR3 DNA sequence: TGCGCCAGCAGCCAAATCGGGTTTTCGGTAGGCTACACCTTC.

To note about this clonotype: A read error may be the cause here, since a much bigger clone is one base away. The rearrangement links TRBV9 to TRBJ2-7; no firm D call. Trimming left V 0 bases short and J 0 bases short, with 10 bases between. CDR1 and CDR2 (germline): SGDLS, YYNGEE. CDR3 length: 15 residues. Written as DNA, the CDR3 is TGTGCCAGCAGCGTAGGGTACTCGAGCTCCTACGAGCAGTACTTC. Translation gives CASSVGYSSSYEQYF.

The sample holds many counts of this clonotype. The chain recombines TRBV7-9 with TRBJ2-7; the D is unclear. The V gene's germline CDR1 is SEHNR and CDR2 FQNEAQ (reference sequence). Trimming cost V 5 bases and J 4 bases, with 9 bases left between them. CDR3 length equals 12 residues. Here the CDR3 reads CASSGNGYEQYF. The DNA for the CDR3 is TGTGCCAGCAGCGGAAACGGGTACGAGCAGTACTTC.

This clonotype was seen only a few times. The genes are TRBV7-2 and TRBJ2-1, with D tentatively TRBD1 (5 bases). In germline, CDR1 is SGHTA, CDR2 FQGNSA. Between the trimmed V and J ends, which lost 6 bases and 3 bases, there was a span of 12 bases. This CDR3 has 14 residues. CDR3 DNA sequence: TGTGCCAGCAGATTGGACACCATCTACAATGAGCAGTTCTTC. The encoded protein is CASRLDTIYNEQFF.

This clonotype was picked up many times. This sequence joins TRBV2 and TRBJ1-1, with a weak D call TRBD1 (6 bases). CDR1 is SNHLY and CDR2 is FYNNEI in the germline V gene. V was trimmed by 3 bases and J by 1 base, leaving 9 bases between them. This CDR3 comprises 14 residues. This CDR3 reads CASSEDRRNTEAFF. The CDR3 coding sequence is TGTGCCAGCAGTGAGGACAGACGGAACACTGAAGCTTTCTTT.

This clonotype was observed once. This may come from a read error, since a much larger clone is one base off. The chain has TRBV7-8 and TRBJ2-1; D uncertain. Trimming pared 5 bases from V and 8 bases from J, leaving 10 bases between. Germline V gene data show CDR1 as SGHVS and CDR2 as FQNEAQ. The CDR3 has 12 amino acids. CDR3 sequence: CASSPTNYEQFF. In DNA form, the CDR3 reads TGTGCCAGCAGCCCCACTAACTATGAGCAGTTCTTC. Full variable domain (remainder filled in from reference TRBV7-8 and TRBJ2-1): GAGVSQSPRYKVAKRGQDVALRCDPISGHVSLFWYQQALGQGPEFLTYFQNEAQLDKSGLPSDRFFAERPEGSVSTLKIQRTQQEDSAVYLCASSPTNYEQFFGPGTRLTVL.

This clonotype was detected a few times. A read error may be the cause here, since a much bigger clone is one base away. V usage is TRBV11-1 and J usage is TRBJ2-1; 7 nucleotides match TRBD2. V was pared by 2 bases and J by 5 bases, with 0 bases of the junction left unmatched. The germline gives CDR1 SGHAT, CDR2 FQDESV (reference sequence). This CDR3 is 13 amino acids long. CDR3 protein: CASSLRGDNEQFF. The CDR3 DNA reads as TGTGCCAGCAGCTTACGGGGGGACAATGAGCAGTTCTTC. The full variable domain, completed using reference TRBV11-1 and TRBJ2-1, is EAEVAQSPRYKITEKSQAVAFWCDPISGHATLYWYRQILGQGPELLVQFQDESVVDDSQLPKDRFSAERLKGVDSTLKIQPAELGDSAMYLCASSLRGDNEQFFGPGTRLTVL.

This clonotype was seen repeatedly, ten times or more. The rearrangement joins TRBV28 to TRBJ1-3; 10 bases map to TRBD1. Germline CDR1 is MDHEN and CDR2 is SYDVKM. This CDR3 has 16 amino acids. V lost 3 bases and J lost 3; bases outside the gene matches: 5. CDR3 residues: CASSLTGTGVGNTIYF. CDR3 DNA sequence: TGTGCCAGCAGTTTGACCGGGACAGGGGTTGGAAACACCATATATTTT. Using reference TRBV28 and TRBJ1-3 for the parts outside the CDR3, the full variable domain is DVKVTQSSRYLVKRTGEKVFLECVQDMDHENMFWYRQDPGLGLRLIYFSYDVKMKEKGDIPEGYSVSREKKERFSLILESASTNQTSMYLCASSLTGTGVGNTIYFGEGSWLTVV.

This clonotype has a count of ten or more. The chain employs TRBV7-6 and TRBJ2-7; D is perhaps TRBD1 (6 bases). V lost 5 bases, J lost 0 bases, and 23 bases lay in between. Germline V gene lookup returns CDR1 SGHVS and CDR2 FNYEAQ. This CDR3 contains 18 residues. This CDR3 reads CASSKSGGVRGFSYEQYF. The CDR3 DNA is TGTGCCAGCAGCAAAAGCGGTGGTGTCAGGGGTTTCTCCTACGAGCAGTACTTC.

This clonotype was seen at least ten times. J is TRBJ1-2 and V is TRBV6-5; D is unclear. Trimming left V 0 bases short and J 7 bases short, with 9 bases between. The CDR3 contains 13 residues. CDR1 MNHEY and CDR2 SVGAGI come from the germline V gene. CDR3 sequence reads: CASSYSGSGGYTF. As DNA, the CDR3 is TGTGCCAGCAGTTACTCCGGTTCTGGTGGCTACACCTTC.

This clonotype was observed at least ten times. The chain combines TRBV9 with TRBJ2-1; 7 nucleotides match TRBD2. The germline gives CDR1 SGDLS, CDR2 YYNGEE. This CDR3 comprises 13 residues. V was pared by 0 bases and J by 8 bases, with 2 bases of the junction left unmatched. CDR3 sequence: CASSVGGRDEQFF. In DNA, the CDR3 is TGTGCCAGCAGCGTAGGAGGGAGGGATGAGCAGTTCTTC. Supplemented by reference TRBV9 and TRBJ2-1, the full variable domain reads DSGVTQTPKHLITATGQRVTLRCSPRSGDLSVYWYQQSLDQGLQFLIQYYNGEERAKGNILERFSAQQFPDLHSELNLSSLELGDSALYFCASSVGGRDEQFFGPGTRLTVL.

Remarks on this clonotype: This probably arose from a read error, given a far larger clone one base away. This chain connects TRBV4-3 to TRBJ2-1; tentatively, D is TRBD1 (6 bases). The CDR3 totals 15 residues. In germline, CDR1 is LGHNA, CDR2 YSLEER. Trimming cost V 4 bases and J 4 bases, with 14 bases left between them. CDR3 residues: CASSPGTRGYNEQFF. In nucleotides, the CDR3 is TGCGCCAGCAGCCCCGGGACAAGGGGGTACAATGAGCAGTTCTTC.

This clonotype was recorded many times. The chain recombines TRBV6-2 or TRBV6-3 with TRBJ2-1; D not resolved. V shed 6 bases and J shed 2 bases, with 17 bases lying between them. Germline V gene data show CDR1 as MNHEY and CDR2 as SVGEGT. The CDR3 runs 16 residues. CDR3 residues: CASSPLGGSPYNEQFF. The CDR3 nucleotides read TGTGCCAGCAGCCCCCTCGGCGGTAGCCCCTACAATGAGCAGTTCTTC.